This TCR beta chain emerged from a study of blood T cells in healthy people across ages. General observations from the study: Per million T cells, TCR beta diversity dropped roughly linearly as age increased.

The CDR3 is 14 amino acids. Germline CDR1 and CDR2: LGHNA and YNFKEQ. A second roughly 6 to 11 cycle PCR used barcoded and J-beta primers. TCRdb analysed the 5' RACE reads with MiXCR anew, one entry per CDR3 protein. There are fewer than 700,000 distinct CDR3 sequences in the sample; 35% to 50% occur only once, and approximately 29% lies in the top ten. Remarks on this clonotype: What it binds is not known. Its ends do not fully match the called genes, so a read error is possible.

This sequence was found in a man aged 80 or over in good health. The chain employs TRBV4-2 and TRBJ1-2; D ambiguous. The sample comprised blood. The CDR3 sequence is CASSQERAVNGCTF. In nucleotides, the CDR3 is TGTGCCAGCAGCCAAGAGCGGGCAGTGAATGGCTGCACCTTC.